These 22 T cell receptor beta chains were sequenced from one sample in a study of T cells in tuberculosis. Sequencing was performed with immunoSEQ multiplex PCR; in TCRdb, only in-frame clones are kept and a portion is missing. Of about 33,000 clones listed, 85% to 95% are singletons. Sequenced: PBMCs. These receptors all come from a donor aged 5-35 years with latent tuberculosis or without tuberculosis infection. Some clones in this sample may be carry-over from other donors' samples.

The gene calls are TRBV27 and TRBJ1-3; D is undetermined. CDR3 length equals 15 residues. V lost 2 bases to trimming and J lost 8 bases, with 16 bases between them. Germline V gene lookup returns CDR1 MNHEY and CDR2 SMNVEV (reference sequence). DNA of the CDR3: TGTGCCAGCAGTTTAAGTCACGGAGCTATAGACACCATATATTTT. Protein product: CASSLSHGAIDTIYF.

The V and J genes are TRBV7-9 and TRBJ1-2; 7 bases are shared with TRBD1. Germline values: CDR1 SEHNR, CDR2 FQNEAQ (reference sequence). The CDR3 extends over 14 amino acids. V shed 5 bases, J shed 3 bases, and the junction held 6 bases outside the gene matches. This CDR3 reads CASSLGGEDYGYTF. The CDR3 DNA reads as TGTGCCAGCAGCCTAGGGGGCGAAGACTATGGCTACACCTTC.

V and J are TRBV4-1 and TRBJ1-2; D is perhaps TRBD1 (5 bases). This CDR3 spans 13 amino acids. The ends were cut back, 1 base at V and 8 bases at J, with 11 bases in the middle. Germline-derived CDR1 and CDR2 are MGHRA and YSYEKL. The CDR3 loop is CASSQAGFGGYTF. The CDR3 DNA reads TGCGCCAGCAGCCAAGCAGGGTTCGGGGGCTACACCTTC.

This chain links TRBV7-8 with TRBJ1-3; 7 bases are shared with TRBD1. Per germline, CDR1 SGHVS and CDR2 FQNEAQ. The CDR3 consists of 17 residues. Trimming took 3 bases from V and 2 from J; bases not matched to a gene: 10. CDR3 loop: CASSFTTPQGAGNTIYF. The CDR3 DNA reads as TGTGCCAGCAGCTTCACTACGCCTCAGGGGGCTGGAAACACCATATATTTT.

The chain combines TRBV7-9 with TRBJ1-2; TRBD1 matches 10 bases. Germline V gene lookup returns CDR1 SEHNR and CDR2 FQNEAQ (reference sequence). V trimming: 0 bases; J trimming: 8 bases; junction bases outside the gene matches: 9. The CDR3 totals 16 residues. In nucleotides, the CDR3 is TGTGCCAGCAGCTTAGCCCCCCGGGACAGGGGACGGGGCTACACCTTC. Translation gives CASSLAPRDRGRGYTF.

The gene calls are TRBV10-1 and TRBJ2-3, with D perhaps matching TRBD2 (6 bases). V was pared by 0 bases and J by 6 bases, with 16 bases between. CDR3 size: 16 residues. The V gene's germline CDR1 is WNHNN and CDR2 SYGVQD (reference sequence). CDR3 loop: CASSESNSGDIDTQYF. The CDR3 nucleotides are TGCGCCAGCAGTGAGTCGAATTCGGGGGATATTGATACGCAGTATTTT.

V usage is TRBV7-9 and J usage is TRBJ1-2; TRBD1 matches 7 bases. The V gene end was trimmed by 4 bases and the J gene end by 0 bases; junction bases not matched to a gene: 14. Germline CDR1 reads SEHNR; CDR2 reads FQNEAQ (reference sequence). The CDR3 sequence is 18 residues long. CDR3 bases: TGTGCCAGCAGCTCTAGAGGGACAGAAAGTACCACTAACTATGGCTACACCTTC. The encoded protein is CASSSRGTESTTNYGYTF.

This chain uses TRBV2 with TRBJ2-7, with TRBD1 matching 11 bases. This CDR3 spans 14 amino acids. The germline V gene has CDR1 SNHLY and CDR2 FYNNEI. The V gene end was trimmed by 7 bases and the J gene end by 7 bases; junction bases not matched to a gene: 9. For the CDR3, the DNA is TGTGCCAGCACCCAAAGGGACAGGGGGGGTGAGCAGTACTTC. Translated, it gives CASTQRDRGGEQYF.

The rearrangement links TRBV5-1 to TRBJ2-2; TRBD2 matches at 14 bases. J was trimmed by 7 bases and V by 4 bases; bases with no gene match: 9. The CDR3 sequence is 17 residues long. In germline, CDR1 is SGHRS, CDR2 YFSETQ. In nucleotides, the CDR3 is TGCGCCAGCAGCCTCAGACTAGCGGGAGGGCCGAGCGGGGAGCTGTTTTTT. Protein product: CASSLRLAGGPSGELFF.

In nucleotides, the CDR3 is TGTGCCAGCAGTGCCGGGTGGGATGAGCAGTTCTTC. Its translation is CASSAGWDEQFF. The chain employs TRBV2 and TRBJ2-1; D is unresolved. Trimming pared 4 bases from V and 8 bases from J, leaving 9 bases between. This CDR3 has 12 amino acids. Germline CDR1 is SNHLY and CDR2 is FYNNEI.

V usage is TRBV21-1 and J usage is TRBJ2-3; the D call of TRBD1 is as the table states it, not checked on the DNA. TRBV21-1 is given as a pseudogene. The CDR3 has 17 residues. In DNA form, the CDR3 reads TGTGCCAGCAGCAAAGGAGGGGACAGGGTGAGCACAGATACGCAGTATTTT. Translating gives CASSKGGDRVSTDTQYF.

V gene TRBV6-5 combines with J gene TRBJ1-6; TRBD1 is a possible D gene (6 bases). Germline V gene sequence: CDR1 MNHEY, CDR2 SVGAGI. V was cut by 5 bases and J by 7 bases, with 9 bases left in between. This CDR3 is 13 amino acids long. Written as DNA, the CDR3 is TGTGCCAGCAGTCAACAGGGAAATTCACCCCTCCACTTT. This translates into CASSQQGNSPLHF.

The chain uses TRBV27 and TRBJ2-1; no clear D gene. The CDR3 covers 21 residues. V was shortened by 5 bases and J by 7 bases, with 36 bases between the two germline ends. Germline values: CDR1 MNHEY, CDR2 SMNVEV (reference sequence). CDR3 in amino acids: CASSLNPLETKRRWHVNEQFF. DNA of the CDR3: TGTGCCAGCAGTCTAAACCCGCTAGAAACCAAAAGGCGGTGGCACGTGAATGAGCAGTTCTTC.

This chain joins TRBV2 and TRBJ2-5; 16 bases fit TRBD2. V was pared by 7 bases and J by 5 bases, with 7 bases of the junction left unmatched. The germline CDR1 and CDR2 sequences are SNHLY and FYNNEI. This CDR3 region has 16 residues. The CDR3 here is CASIGTSGREDETQYF. The CDR3 coding sequence is TGTGCCAGCATCGGGACTAGCGGGAGGGAAGATGAGACCCAGTACTTC.

The chain joins TRBV2 to TRBJ1-1; 9 bases fit TRBD1. The germline V gene encodes CDR1 SNHLY and CDR2 FYNNEI. Trimming removed 3 bases from V and 1 base from J; junction bases left unmatched: 6. This CDR3 has 16 amino acids. The CDR3 loop reads CASSDPQGATNTEAFF. The CDR3 DNA is TGTGCCAGCAGTGATCCACAGGGGGCCACGAACACTGAAGCTTTCTTT.

CDR3 loop: CASSFTDTEAFF. Written as DNA, the CDR3 is TGTGCCAGCAGCTTTACGGACACTGAAGCTTTCTTT. The chain carries TRBV7-9 and TRBJ1-1, with D unresolved. Germline CDR1 and CDR2: SEHNR and FQNEAQ (reference sequence). The CDR3 consists of 12 residues. V lost 3 bases and J lost 3, with 5 bases in between.

The chain employs TRBV4-1 and TRBJ2-7, with 9 bases that match TRBD1. This CDR3 has 15 residues. Unmatched junction bases numbered 9, after V lost 4 bases and J lost 5 bases. From germline, CDR1 is MGHRA and CDR2 YSYEKL. CDR3 loop: CASSRQQGAPDEQYF. Here the CDR3 DNA reads TGCGCCAGCAGCCGCCAACAGGGGGCGCCGGACGAGCAGTACTTC.

J is TRBJ2-1 and V is TRBV5-4; no clear D. From germline, CDR1 is SGHNT and CDR2 YYREEE (reference sequence). Trimming cost V 6 bases and J 5 bases, with 9 bases left between them. The CDR3 has 12 residues. CDR3 amino acids: CASNRENNEQFF. CDR3 in DNA: TGTGCCAGCAATCGAGAGAACAATGAGCAGTTCTTC.

This chain connects TRBV29-1 to TRBJ2-2; 11 bases match TRBD2. CDR3 length: 16 amino acids. The ends lost 6 bases at V and 5 bases at J; junction bases unmatched: 11. Germline CDR1 reads SQVTM; CDR2 reads ANQGSEA. CDR3 sequence reads: CSVSVLAGGLTGELFF. CDR3 nucleotide sequence: TGCAGCGTCAGCGTCCTAGCGGGAGGTCTAACCGGGGAGCTGTTTTTT.

The genes are TRBV11-2 and TRBJ2-7, with TRBD1 matching over 7 bases. Germline lookup yields CDR1 SGHAT and CDR2 FQNNGV. There are 13 residues in the CDR3. The J segment lost 3 bases and the V segment lost 5 bases, leaving 4 bases of the junction unmatched. The CDR3 loop reads CASSRQGLYEQYF. DNA for the CDR3: TGTGCCAGCAGCCGACAGGGTCTCTACGAGCAGTACTTC.

This chain links TRBV10-3 with TRBJ2-3, with 7 positions matching TRBD2. The ends lost 5 bases at V and 2 bases at J; junction bases unmatched: 7. CDR1 is ENHRY, CDR2 SYGVKD, per germline. The CDR3 runs to 15 residues. CDR3 in amino acids: CAISLPGGNTDTQYF. CDR3 DNA sequence: TGTGCCATCAGTCTTCCGGGGGGAAACACAGATACGCAGTATTTT.

V usage is TRBV18 and J usage is TRBJ1-2; the D is unclear. The CDR3 consists of 13 residues. CDR1 KGHSH and CDR2 LQKENI come from the germline V gene. Trimming took off 6 bases at V and 3 bases at J, with 11 bases between the two ends. The CDR3 is CASSPDGDYGYTF. CDR3 in DNA: TGTGCCAGCTCTCCGGACGGGGACTATGGCTACACCTTC.